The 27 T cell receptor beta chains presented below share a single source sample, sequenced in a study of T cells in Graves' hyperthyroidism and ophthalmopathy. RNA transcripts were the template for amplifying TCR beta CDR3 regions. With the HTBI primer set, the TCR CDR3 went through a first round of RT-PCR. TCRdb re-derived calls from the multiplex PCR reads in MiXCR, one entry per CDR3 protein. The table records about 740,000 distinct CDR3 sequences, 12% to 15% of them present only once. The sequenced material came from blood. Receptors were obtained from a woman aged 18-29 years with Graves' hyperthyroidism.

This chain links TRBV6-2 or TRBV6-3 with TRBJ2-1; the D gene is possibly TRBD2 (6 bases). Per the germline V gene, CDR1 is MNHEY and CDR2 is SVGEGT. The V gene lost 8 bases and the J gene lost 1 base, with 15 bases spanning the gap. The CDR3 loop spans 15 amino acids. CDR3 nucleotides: TGTGCCAGCGGTCACCCCCTAGCGTCCTACAATGAGCAGTTCTTC. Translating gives CASGHPLASYNEQFF.

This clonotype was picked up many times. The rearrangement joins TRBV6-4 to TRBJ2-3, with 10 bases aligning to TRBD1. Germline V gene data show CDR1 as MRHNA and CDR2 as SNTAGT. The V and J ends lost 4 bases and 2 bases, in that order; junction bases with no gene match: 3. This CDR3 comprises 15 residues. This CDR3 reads CASSAGTGDTDTQYF. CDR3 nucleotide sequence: TGTGCCAGCAGTGCCGGGACAGGGGACACAGATACGCAGTATTTT.

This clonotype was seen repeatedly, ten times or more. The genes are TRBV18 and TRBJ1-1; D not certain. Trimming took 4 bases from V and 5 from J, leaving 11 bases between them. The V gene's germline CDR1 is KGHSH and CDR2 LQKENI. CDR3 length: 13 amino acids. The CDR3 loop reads CASSQGVMTEAFF. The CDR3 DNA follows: TGTGCCAGCTCACAGGGAGTGATGACTGAAGCTTTCTTT.

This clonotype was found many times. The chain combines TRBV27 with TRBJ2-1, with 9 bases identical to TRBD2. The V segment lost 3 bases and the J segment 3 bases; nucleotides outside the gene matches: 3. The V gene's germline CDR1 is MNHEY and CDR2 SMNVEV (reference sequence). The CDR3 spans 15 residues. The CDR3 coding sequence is TGTGCCAGCAGTTTCGGGACTAGCATCTACAATGAGCAGTTCTTC. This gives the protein CASSFGTSIYNEQFF.

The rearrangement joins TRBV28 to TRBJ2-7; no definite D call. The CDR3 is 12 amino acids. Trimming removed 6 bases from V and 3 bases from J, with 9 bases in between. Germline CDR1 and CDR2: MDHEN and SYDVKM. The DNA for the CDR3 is TGTGCCAGCAGGAAAATCAACTACGAGCAGTACTTC. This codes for CASRKINYEQYF. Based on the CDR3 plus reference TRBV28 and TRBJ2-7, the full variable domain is DVKVTQSSRYLVKRTGEKVFLECVQDMDHENMFWYRQDPGLGLRLIYFSYDVKMKEKGDIPEGYSVSREKKERFSLILESASTNQTSMYLCASRKINYEQYFGPGTRLTVT.

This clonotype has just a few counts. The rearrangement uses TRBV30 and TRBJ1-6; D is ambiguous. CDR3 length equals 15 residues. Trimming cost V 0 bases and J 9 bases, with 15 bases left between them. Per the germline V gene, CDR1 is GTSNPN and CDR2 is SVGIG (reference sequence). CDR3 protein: CAWSVRPGIGSPLHF. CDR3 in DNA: TGTGCCTGGAGTGTACGGCCGGGAATAGGTTCACCCCTCCACTTT.

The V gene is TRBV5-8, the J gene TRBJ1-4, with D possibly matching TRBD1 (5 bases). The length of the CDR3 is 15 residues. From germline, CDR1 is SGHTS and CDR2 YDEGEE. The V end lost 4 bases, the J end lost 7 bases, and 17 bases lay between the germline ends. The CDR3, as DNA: TGTGCCAGCAGCGGCGGGACGGTCCGGGCTGAAAAACTGTTTTTT. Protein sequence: CASSGGTVRAEKLFF.

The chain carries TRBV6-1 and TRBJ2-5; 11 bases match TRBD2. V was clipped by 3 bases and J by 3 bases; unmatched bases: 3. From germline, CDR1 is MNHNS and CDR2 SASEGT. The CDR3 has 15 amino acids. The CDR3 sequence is CASSEELAGEETQYF. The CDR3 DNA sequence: TGTGCCAGCAGTGAGGAACTAGCGGGAGAAGAGACCCAGTACTTC.

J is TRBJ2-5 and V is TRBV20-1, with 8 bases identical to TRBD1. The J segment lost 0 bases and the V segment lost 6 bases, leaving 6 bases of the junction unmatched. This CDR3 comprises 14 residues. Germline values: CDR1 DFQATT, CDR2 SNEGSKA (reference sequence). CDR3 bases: TGCAGTGCCAGGACAGGGAAGTACCAAGAGACCCAGTACTTC. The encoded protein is CSARTGKYQETQYF.

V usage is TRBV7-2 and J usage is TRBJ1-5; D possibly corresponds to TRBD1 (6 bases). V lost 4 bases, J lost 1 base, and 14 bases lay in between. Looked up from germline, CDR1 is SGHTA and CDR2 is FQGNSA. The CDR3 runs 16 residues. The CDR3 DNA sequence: TGTGCCAGCAGCTGGGGCGCCAGGGGAAGCAATCAGCCCCAGCATTTT. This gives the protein CASSWGARGSNQPQHF.

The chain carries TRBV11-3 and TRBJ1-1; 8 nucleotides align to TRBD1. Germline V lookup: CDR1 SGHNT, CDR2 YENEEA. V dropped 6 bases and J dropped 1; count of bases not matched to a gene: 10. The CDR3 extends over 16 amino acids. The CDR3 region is CASSQGQGAPNTEAFF. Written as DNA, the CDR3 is TGTGCCAGCAGTCAAGGGCAGGGGGCCCCGAACACTGAAGCTTTCTTT.

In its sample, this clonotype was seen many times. For the CDR3, the DNA is TGCAGTGCTAGAGTCCTGACTAGTCCCAGCTCCTACGAGCAGTACTTC. It translates to CSARVLTSPSSYEQYF. This sequence joins TRBV20-1 and TRBJ2-7; perhaps TRBD2 as D (6 bases). CDR1 is DFQATT and CDR2 is SNEGSKA in the germline V gene (reference sequence). There are 16 residues in the CDR3. Trimming left V 1 base short and J 0 bases short, with 16 bases between.

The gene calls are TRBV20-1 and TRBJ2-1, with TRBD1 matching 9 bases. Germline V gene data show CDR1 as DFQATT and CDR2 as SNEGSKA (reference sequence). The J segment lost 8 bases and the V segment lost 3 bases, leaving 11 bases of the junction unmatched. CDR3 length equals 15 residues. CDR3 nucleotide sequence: TGCAGTGCTAGCTCTCGGGGACAGGGACTCTATGAGCAGTTCTTC. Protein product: CSASSRGQGLYEQFF.

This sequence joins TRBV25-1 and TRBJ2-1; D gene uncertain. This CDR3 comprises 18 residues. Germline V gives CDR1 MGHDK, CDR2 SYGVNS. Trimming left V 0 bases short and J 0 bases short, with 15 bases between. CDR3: CASSEYQGRPSSYNEQFF. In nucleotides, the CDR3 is TGTGCCAGCAGTGAATATCAAGGCAGGCCGAGCTCCTACAATGAGCAGTTCTTC. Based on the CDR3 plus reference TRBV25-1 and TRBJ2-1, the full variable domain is EADIYQTPRYLVIGTGKKITLECSQTMGHDKMYWYQQDPGMELHLIHYSYGVNSTEKGDLSSESTVSRIRTEHFPLTLESARPSHTSQYLCASSEYQGRPSSYNEQFFGPGTRLTVL.

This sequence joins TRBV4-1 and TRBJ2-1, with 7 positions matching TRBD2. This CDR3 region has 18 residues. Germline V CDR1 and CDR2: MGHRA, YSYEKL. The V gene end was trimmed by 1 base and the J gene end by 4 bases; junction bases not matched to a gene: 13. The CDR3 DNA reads TGCGCCAGCAGCCAAGTCGACATGGGGCTAGCGGTTTACAATGAGCAGTTCTTC. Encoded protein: CASSQVDMGLAVYNEQFF.

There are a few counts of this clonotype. The CDR3 is CASSLELESHEQYF. The CDR3, as DNA: TGTGCCAGCAGCTTAGAGTTGGAGTCCCACGAGCAGTACTTC. The chain is built from TRBV7-9 and TRBJ2-7; no reliable D call. Trimming took off 1 base at V and 5 bases at J, with 12 bases between the two ends. This CDR3 spans 14 amino acids. CDR1 SEHNR and CDR2 FQNEAQ come from the germline V gene (reference sequence).

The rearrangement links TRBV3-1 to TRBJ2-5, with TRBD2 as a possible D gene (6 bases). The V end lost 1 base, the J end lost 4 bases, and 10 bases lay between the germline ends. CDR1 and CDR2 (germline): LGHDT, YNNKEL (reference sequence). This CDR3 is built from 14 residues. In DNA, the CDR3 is TGTGCCAGCAGCCAAGCTGCGGGACGAGAGACCCAGTACTTC. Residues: CASSQAAGRETQYF.

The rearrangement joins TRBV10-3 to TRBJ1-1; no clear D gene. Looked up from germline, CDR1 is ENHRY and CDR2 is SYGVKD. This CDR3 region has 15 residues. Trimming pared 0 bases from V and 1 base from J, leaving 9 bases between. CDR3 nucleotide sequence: TGTGCCATCAGTGAGTCGGTAGTCGGGAACACTGAAGCTTTCTTT. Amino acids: CAISESVVGNTEAFF.

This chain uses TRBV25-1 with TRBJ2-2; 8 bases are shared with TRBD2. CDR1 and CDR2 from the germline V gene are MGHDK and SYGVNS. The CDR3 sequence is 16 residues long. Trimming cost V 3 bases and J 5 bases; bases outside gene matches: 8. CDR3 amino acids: CASSDPSGGRTGELFF. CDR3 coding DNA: TGTGCCAGCAGTGACCCCTCTGGCGGGAGGACCGGGGAGCTGTTTTTT.

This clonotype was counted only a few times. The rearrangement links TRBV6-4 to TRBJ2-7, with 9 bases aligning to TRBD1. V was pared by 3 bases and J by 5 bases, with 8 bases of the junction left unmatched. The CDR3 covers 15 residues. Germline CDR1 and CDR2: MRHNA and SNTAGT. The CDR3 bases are TGTGCCAGCAGTGATTCACCGGGACAGGGCCACGAGCAGTACTTC. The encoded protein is CASSDSPGQGHEQYF.

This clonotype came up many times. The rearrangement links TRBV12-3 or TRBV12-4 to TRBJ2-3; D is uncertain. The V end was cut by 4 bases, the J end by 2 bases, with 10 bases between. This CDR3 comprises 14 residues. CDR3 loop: CASSSQIFTDTQYF. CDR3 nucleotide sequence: TGTGCCAGCAGTTCCCAGATTTTCACAGATACGCAGTATTTT.

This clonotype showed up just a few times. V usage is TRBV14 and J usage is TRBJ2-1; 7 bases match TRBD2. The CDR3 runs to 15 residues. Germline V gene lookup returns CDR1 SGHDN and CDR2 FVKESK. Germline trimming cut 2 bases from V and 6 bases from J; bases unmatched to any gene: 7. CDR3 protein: CASSQPGLLGNEQFF. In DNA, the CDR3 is TGTGCCAGCAGCCAACCGGGACTACTCGGCAATGAGCAGTTCTTC. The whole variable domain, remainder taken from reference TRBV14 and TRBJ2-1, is EAGVTQFPSHSVIEKGQTVTLRCDPISGHDNLYWYRRVMGKEIKFLLHFVKESKQDESGMPNNRFLAERTGGTYSTLKVQPAELEDSGVYFCASSQPGLLGNEQFFGPGTRLTVL.

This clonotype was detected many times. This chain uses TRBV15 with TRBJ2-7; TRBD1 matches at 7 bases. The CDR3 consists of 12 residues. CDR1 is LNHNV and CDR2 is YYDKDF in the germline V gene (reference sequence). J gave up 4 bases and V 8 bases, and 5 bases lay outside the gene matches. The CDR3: CATGQGVYEQYF. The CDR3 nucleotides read TGTGCCACCGGGCAGGGGGTTTACGAGCAGTACTTC.

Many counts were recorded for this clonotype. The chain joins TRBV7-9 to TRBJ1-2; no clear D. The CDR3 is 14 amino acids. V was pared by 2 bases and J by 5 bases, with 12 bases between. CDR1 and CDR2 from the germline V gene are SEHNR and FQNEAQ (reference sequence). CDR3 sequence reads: CASSLHGLRYGYTF. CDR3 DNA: TGTGCCAGCAGCTTACACGGTCTAAGATATGGCTACACCTTC. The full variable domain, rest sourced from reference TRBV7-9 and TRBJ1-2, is DTGVSQNPRHKITKRGQNVTFRCDPISEHNRLYWYRQTLGQGPEFLTYFQNEAQLEKSRLLSDRFSAERPKGSFSTLEIQRTEQGDSAMYLCASSLHGLRYGYTFGSGTRLTVV.

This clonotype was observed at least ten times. The CDR3 DNA reads as TGTGCCAGCAGCGTTTACGGGGTCGAGCAGTACTTC. This gives the protein CASSVYGVEQYF. The chain is built from TRBV7-2 and TRBJ2-7; perhaps TRBD2 as D (5 bases). This CDR3 has 12 amino acids. V shed 5 bases and J shed 6 bases, with 11 bases lying between them. Germline CDR1 reads SGHTA; CDR2 reads FQGNSA.

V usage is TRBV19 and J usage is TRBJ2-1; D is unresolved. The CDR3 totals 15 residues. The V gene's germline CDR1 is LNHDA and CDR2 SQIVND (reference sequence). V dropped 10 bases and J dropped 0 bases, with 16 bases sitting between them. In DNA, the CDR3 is TGTGCCACGACTCCTACACCCCCCTCCTACAATGAGCAGTTCTTC. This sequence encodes CATTPTPPSYNEQFF.

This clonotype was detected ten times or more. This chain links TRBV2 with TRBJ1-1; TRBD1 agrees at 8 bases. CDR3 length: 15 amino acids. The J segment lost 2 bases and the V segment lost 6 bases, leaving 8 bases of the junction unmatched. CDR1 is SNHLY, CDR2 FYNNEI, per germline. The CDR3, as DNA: TGTGCCAGCAGGAGGGAGACAGGGGTAAACACTGAAGCTTTCTTT. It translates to CASRRETGVNTEAFF.